A single sample is the source of the 5 T cell receptor beta chains below, sequenced in a study of blood T cell repertoires in COVID-19. Profiling relied on immunoSEQ multiplex PCR, and the TCRdb table lists in-frame clones only, not all of them. The sample includes about 11,000 clones, around four fifths of them seen just once. Sequencing was performed on peripheral blood. Receptor source: a human donor in a cohort sampled during active COVID-19.

The V call is TRBV28, the J call TRBJ1-3; D is unresolved. The CDR3 loop spans 15 amino acids. Per the germline V gene, CDR1 is MDHEN and CDR2 is SYDVKM. V lost 6 bases and J lost 2, with 14 bases in between. In nucleotides, the CDR3 is TGTGCCAGCAGCTCCGGACGGACTACTGGAAACACCATATATTTT. It yields the protein CASSSGRTTGNTIYF.

This chain joins TRBV24-1 and TRBJ2-7; D not resolved. CDR1 is KGHDR, CDR2 SFDVKD, per germline. V was trimmed by 4 bases and J by 2 bases, leaving 14 bases between them. This CDR3 spans 15 amino acids. CDR3 residues: CATSEVMSNTYEQYF. The CDR3 DNA sequence: TGTGCCACCAGTGAGGTCATGAGCAATACCTACGAGCAGTACTTC.

The chain recombines TRBV19 with TRBJ2-2, with a weak D call TRBD1 (5 bases). CDR1 and CDR2 from the germline V gene are LNHDA and SQIVND (reference sequence). Trimming left V 3 bases short and J 7 bases short, with 9 bases between. The CDR3 is 13 residues long. The CDR3 coding sequence is TGTGCCAGTAGTATCCTAGGGGTCGGGGAGCTGTTTTTT. Residues: CASSILGVGELFF.

The chain employs TRBV28 and TRBJ2-7; a possible D gene is TRBD2 (6 bases). Trimming removed 4 bases at V and 5 bases at J, with 15 bases between. Germline values: CDR1 MDHEN, CDR2 SYDVKM. The CDR3 consists of 14 residues. The CDR3 coding sequence is TGTGCCAGCAGTTCCTTGGGCCCGGGGGACGAGCAGTACTTC. Translation: CASSSLGPGDEQYF. Full variable domain (outside the CDR3, taken from reference TRBV28 and TRBJ2-7): DVKVTQSSRYLVKRTGEKVFLECVQDMDHENMFWYRQDPGLGLRLIYFSYDVKMKEKGDIPEGYSVSREKKERFSLILESASTNQTSMYLCASSSLGPGDEQYFGPGTRLTVT.

The chain combines TRBV5-1 with TRBJ1-1, with TRBD1 matching over 10 bases. Germline V lookup: CDR1 SGHRS, CDR2 YFSETQ. With 4 bases clipped from V and 1 base from J, the junction kept 19 bases outside the gene matches. The CDR3 spans 20 residues. As DNA, the CDR3 is TGCGCCAGCAGCCCCGCATATCCCATCCGGGACAGGGGATCGAACACTGAAGCTTTCTTT. Residues: CASSPAYPIRDRGSNTEAFF.